In its sample, the clone carrying this TCR beta chain is medium-sized. TCRdb re-derived calls from the 5' RACE reads in MiXCR, one entry per CDR3 protein. The table records about 56,000 distinct CDR3 sequences, more than 12% of them present only once. This specimen belongs to a study of early T cells in non-severe SARS-CoV-2 infection. This CDR3 spans 13 amino acids. CDR1 and CDR2 from the germline V gene are MNHNS and SASEGT. With 0 bases removed from V and 9 bases from J, the gap between germline ends came to 9 bases. The input for sequencing was whole blood, taken at baseline. The genes are TRBV6-1 and TRBJ2-1; D remains ambiguous. This sequence originates from an adult who was a healthcare worker with PCR-confirmed SARS-CoV-2 infection or an uninfected control (not recorded which). The CDR3 DNA follows: TGTGCCAGCAGTGAAGCGTCCGCGGCTGAGCAGTTCTTC. This encodes CASSEASAAEQFF.